Presented here are 32 T cell receptor beta chains from one specimen sequenced in a study of long-term antiretroviral therapy in people with HIV. Sequencing relied on immunoSEQ assay v3.0, run at survey level. TCRdb's table, derived via immunoSEQ multiplex PCR, lists solely in-frame clones and lacks some. Counted here are 35,000 to 45,000 clones, over 75% occurring once; the ten biggest clones make up about 10%. Sequenced here: unsorted PBMCs, sampled 2.2 years after starting antiretroviral therapy. These receptors originate from a man younger than 35 with HIV.

V and J are TRBV19 and TRBJ2-1; D may match TRBD1 or TRBD2 (5 bases each). Between the trimmed V and J ends, which lost 5 bases and 9 bases, there was a span of 17 bases. Germline V gene data show CDR1 as LNHDA and CDR2 as SQIVND (reference sequence). The CDR3 is 14 residues long. CDR3 protein: CASSPTDTGGEQFF. CDR3 nucleotides: TGTGCCAGTAGTCCGACAGACACAGGAGGTGAGCAGTTCTTC.

V is TRBV7-9 and J is TRBJ1-2; possible D gene TRBD1, 5 bases. CDR3 length: 16 residues. In germline, CDR1 is SEHNR, CDR2 FQNEAQ (reference sequence). The V gene lost 3 bases and the J gene lost 3 bases, with 17 bases spanning the gap. CDR3 in amino acids: CASSFQSHRSYYGYTF. CDR3 nucleotides: TGTGCCAGCAGCTTTCAATCACACAGGAGCTACTATGGCTACACCTTC.

The chain couples TRBV5-1 to TRBJ1-3, with D possibly being TRBD1 (5 bases). The germline V and J ends were trimmed by 5 bases and 2 bases, with 11 bases remaining between them. The length of the CDR3 is 14 residues. CDR1 and CDR2 from the germline V gene are SGHRS and YFSETQ. CDR3 region: CASRNQGPGNTIYF. In nucleotides, the CDR3 is TGCGCCAGCAGGAATCAGGGTCCTGGAAACACCATATATTTT.

This clone was detected only once. The V gene is TRBV11-3, the J gene TRBJ2-2; TRBD1 matches 10 bases. Germline-derived CDR1 and CDR2 are SGHNT and YENEEA. The J segment lost 4 bases and the V segment lost 4 bases, leaving 18 bases of the junction unmatched. CDR3 length: 20 amino acids. CDR3 coding DNA: TGTGCCAGCAGCTCACGGGACTCTTCAATCGGACAGGGGGGCACCGGGGAGCTGTTTTTT. The encoded protein is CASSSRDSSIGQGGTGELFF.

The genes are TRBV5-6 and TRBJ1-2; 7 bases line up with TRBD1. Germline CDR1 reads SGHDT; CDR2 reads YYEEEE. Losses at the gene ends were 1 base for V and 5 bases for J; bases not matched to a gene: 5. The length of the CDR3 is 14 residues. The CDR3 DNA sequence: TGTGCCAGCAGCTTGCGGACAGGAGTTTATGGCTACACCTTC. As protein: CASSLRTGVYGYTF.

V and J are TRBV4-2 and TRBJ2-1, with D hard to call. This CDR3 is 15 amino acids long. The V gene lost 3 bases and the J gene lost 5 bases, with 14 bases spanning the gap. CDR1 is LGHNA, CDR2 YNFKEQ, per germline. CDR3 amino acids: CASSQPLSGHNEQFF. The CDR3 DNA sequence: TGTGCCAGCAGCCAGCCCCTCTCGGGCCACAATGAGCAGTTCTTC.

This clone appeared a single time. The genes are TRBV6-5 and TRBJ2-7; 8 bases agree with TRBD2. Unmatched junction bases numbered 4, after V lost 2 bases and J lost 1 base. Germline CDR1 is MNHEY and CDR2 is SVGAGI. This CDR3 has 15 amino acids. The CDR3 protein is CASSYGAGVSYEQYF. The CDR3 DNA reads as TGTGCCAGCAGTTACGGAGCGGGGGTATCCTACGAGCAGTACTTC.

The chain couples TRBV27 to TRBJ2-3, with 8 bases matching TRBD2. Trimming cost V 3 bases and J 8 bases; bases outside gene matches: 13. Germline CDR1 MNHEY, CDR2 SMNVEV (reference sequence). CDR3 size: 16 residues. Here the CDR3 reads CASSFFGASGQGTQYF. As DNA, the CDR3 is TGTGCCAGCAGTTTCTTTGGGGCTAGCGGGCAGGGTACGCAGTATTTT.

The J gene is TRBJ2-7, the V gene TRBV7-8; D call uncertain. The germline V and J ends were trimmed by 2 bases and 3 bases, with 17 bases remaining between them. CDR3 length equals 16 residues. The germline gives CDR1 SGHVS, CDR2 FQNEAQ. The CDR3 DNA reads TGTGCCAGCAGCTTAAGGGCGGCAGGCGAGAACTACGAGCAGTACTTC. Its protein product is CASSLRAAGENYEQYF.

The genes are TRBV7-4 and TRBJ1-5; no definite D call. Germline loops: CDR1 SGHVT, CDR2 SQSDAQ. With 3 bases removed from V and 1 base from J, the gap between germline ends came to 16 bases. CDR3 length: 17 amino acids. DNA of the CDR3: TGTGCCAGCAGCTTTCCCAAGGACCTATTAAGCAATCAGCCCCAGCATTTT. Translated: CASSFPKDLLSNQPQHF.

The J gene is TRBJ1-3, the V gene TRBV19; a possible D gene is TRBD1 (5 bases). The V and J ends lost 6 bases and 0 bases respectively, with 9 bases between them. CDR3 length: 14 residues. Germline assignment: CDR1 LNHDA and CDR2 SQIVND (reference sequence). The CDR3 region has the DNA TGTGCCAGTAGGCCCGGGACCTCTGGAAACACCATATATTTT. Translating it yields CASRPGTSGNTIYF.

The rearrangement uses TRBV7-3 and TRBJ2-5, with D possibly matching TRBD1 (6 bases). Looked up from germline, CDR1 is SGHTA and CDR2 is FQGTGA. The CDR3 loop spans 16 amino acids. Trimming removed 5 bases at V and 5 bases at J, with 21 bases between. In nucleotides, the CDR3 is TGTGCCAGCAGCACTATGGACAGCGCGGGTGGGGAGACCCAGTACTTC. Amino acid sequence: CASSTMDSAGGETQYF.

The V call is TRBV19, the J call TRBJ2-5; D gene unclear. CDR3 length: 13 residues. V was cut by 6 bases and J by 3 bases, with 11 bases left in between. Per the germline V gene, CDR1 is LNHDA and CDR2 is SQIVND (reference sequence). CDR3 nucleotides: TGTGCCAGTAGCCATATGTGGGAAGAGACCCAGTACTTC. Protein: CASSHMWEETQYF.

V is TRBV7-2 and J is TRBJ1-5; D may be TRBD1 (5 bases). Germline CDR1 SGHTA, CDR2 FQGNSA. Trimming left V 2 bases short and J 1 base short, with 9 bases between. The length of the CDR3 is 15 residues. The CDR3 sequence: CASSLWRDSNQPQHF. In nucleotides, the CDR3 is TGTGCCAGCAGCTTATGGAGGGACAGCAATCAGCCCCAGCATTTT. Full variable domain (outside the CDR3, taken from reference TRBV7-2 and TRBJ1-5): GAGVSQSPSNKVTEKGKDVELRCDPISGHTALYWYRQSLGQGLEFLIYFQGNSAPDKSGLPSDRFSAERTGGSVSTLTIQRTQQEDSAVYLCASSLWRDSNQPQHFGDGTRLSIL.

V is TRBV2 and J is TRBJ2-7; 9 bases map to TRBD1. Germline V gene lookup returns CDR1 SNHLY and CDR2 FYNNEI. CDR3 size: 14 residues. The trim removed 7 bases at V and 4 bases at J, leaving 8 bases unmatched. CDR3 protein: CASIPRDRDYEQYF. The CDR3 DNA reads as TGTGCCAGCATCCCGCGGGACAGGGATTACGAGCAGTACTTC.

The gene calls are TRBV28 and TRBJ1-4; D is ambiguous. This CDR3 has 12 amino acids. V was trimmed by 2 bases and J by 8 bases, leaving 6 bases between them. Looked up from germline, CDR1 is MDHEN and CDR2 is SYDVKM. As DNA, the CDR3 is TGTGCCAGCAGTTTACAGTCGGAAAAACTGTTTTTT. Its translation: CASSLQSEKLFF.

V is TRBV19 and J is TRBJ2-5, with D perhaps TRBD1 or TRBD2 (5 bases each). Trimming took off 4 bases at V and 3 bases at J, with 12 bases between the two ends. Looked up from germline, CDR1 is LNHDA and CDR2 is SQIVND (reference sequence). This CDR3 spans 14 amino acids. The CDR3 DNA follows: TGTGCCAGTAGTACGGGGAACAGGAAAGAGACCCAGTACTTC. It codes for CASSTGNRKETQYF.

This chain links TRBV25-1 with TRBJ1-4, with a weak D call TRBD1 (5 bases). Germline V gene sequence: CDR1 MGHDK, CDR2 SYGVNS. This CDR3 has 16 amino acids. Trimming took off 4 bases at V and 0 bases at J, with 12 bases between the two ends. Here the CDR3 reads CASSGGRRSTNEKLFF. The CDR3 nucleotides are TGTGCCAGCAGTGGGGGACGGCGTTCAACTAATGAAAAACTGTTTTTT.

The chain uses TRBV7-3 and TRBJ2-7; TRBD2 matches 8 bases. CDR1 is SGHTA, CDR2 FQGTGA, per germline. J lost 0 bases, V lost 3 bases, and 4 bases had no gene match. The CDR3 covers 15 residues. CDR3 bases: TGTGCCAGCAGCTTCGGGGGGGGGTTCTCCTACGAGCAGTACTTC. It is translated as CASSFGGGFSYEQYF.

CDR3 sequence reads: CASSPRETNYGYTF. In nucleotides, the CDR3 is TGCGCCAGCAGCCCCAGGGAGACCAACTATGGCTACACCTTC. The chain uses TRBV5-1 and TRBJ1-2; TRBD1 might be the D (5 bases). V was shortened by 4 bases and J by 2 bases, with 12 bases between the two germline ends. The germline gives CDR1 SGHRS, CDR2 YFSETQ. The CDR3 contains 14 residues.

V usage is TRBV30 and J usage is TRBJ1-6; D unresolved. V was clipped by 1 base and J by 7 bases, with 14 bases between them. Looked up from germline, CDR1 is GTSNPN and CDR2 is SVGIG (reference sequence). The CDR3 totals 15 residues. Here the CDR3 reads CAWSEGPTPNSPLHF. CDR3 DNA: TGTGCCTGGAGTGAGGGCCCTACCCCAAATTCACCCCTCCACTTT.

The J gene is TRBJ2-7, the V gene TRBV14; D unresolved. The CDR3 covers 15 residues. The V and J ends lost 1 base and 2 bases respectively, with 12 bases between them. The V gene's germline CDR1 is SGHDN and CDR2 FVKESK. CDR3 in DNA: TGTGCCAGCAGCCAAGGTCAGCCGGATACCTACGAGCAGTACTTC. The encoded protein is CASSQGQPDTYEQYF.

This clone has more than one count but fewer than ten. The chain links TRBV6-5 to TRBJ1-4; D remains ambiguous. Germline values: CDR1 MNHEY, CDR2 SVGAGI. The length of the CDR3 is 16 residues. The V end lost 2 bases, the J end lost 7 bases, and 17 bases lay between the germline ends. The CDR3 nucleotides are TGTGCCAGCAGTTACGACGGCTCGGGAGTTGGTGAAAAACTGTTTTTT. Translated, it gives CASSYDGSGVGEKLFF.

The rearrangement uses TRBV13 and TRBJ2-1; 9 positions agree with TRBD1. Germline trimming cut 2 bases from V and 7 bases from J; bases unmatched to any gene: 6. This CDR3 has 15 residues. The germline CDR1 and CDR2 sequences are PRHDT and FYEKMQ (reference sequence). The CDR3 region has the DNA TGTGCCAGCAGCTTACCGGGGACAGGGTTGAATGAGCAGTTCTTC. Its protein product is CASSLPGTGLNEQFF.

Written as DNA, the CDR3 is TGTGCCAGCAGATTCTCGTACCACAGGGGAGAGACCCAGTACTTC. Amino acid sequence: CASRFSYHRGETQYF. The chain carries TRBV27 and TRBJ2-5, with TRBD1 identical over 7 bases. From germline, CDR1 is MNHEY and CDR2 SMNVEV (reference sequence). This CDR3 is 15 amino acids long. V lost 6 bases, J lost 4 bases, and 11 bases stayed unmatched.

The genes are TRBV5-1 and TRBJ2-7; D gene ambiguous. This CDR3 comprises 13 residues. The germline gives CDR1 SGHRS, CDR2 YFSETQ. V gave up 2 bases and J gave up 6 bases, with 12 bases separating them. The CDR3 here is CASSFSGPGEQYF. The CDR3 DNA reads TGCGCCAGCAGCTTCTCAGGACCAGGCGAGCAGTACTTC.

The V call is TRBV25-1, the J call TRBJ2-2; TRBD1 or TRBD2 may be the D gene (5 bases each). V was clipped by 6 bases and J by 5 bases, with 13 bases between them. The germline V gene encodes CDR1 MGHDK and CDR2 SYGVNS. The CDR3 consists of 14 residues. CDR3 amino acids: CASRGRGLTGELFF. The CDR3 DNA is TGTGCCAGCAGGGGACGGGGTTTGACCGGGGAGCTGTTTTTT. Drawing the rest from reference TRBV25-1 and TRBJ2-2, the complete variable domain is EADIYQTPRYLVIGTGKKITLECSQTMGHDKMYWYQQDPGMELHLIHYSYGVNSTEKGDLSSESTVSRIRTEHFPLTLESARPSHTSQYLCASRGRGLTGELFFGEGSRLTVL.

The chain recombines TRBV7-9 with TRBJ2-7, with a tentative D call TRBD1 (5 bases). The length of the CDR3 is 14 residues. The V end lost 2 bases, the J end lost 2 bases, and 10 bases lay between the germline ends. Germline V gives CDR1 SEHNR, CDR2 FQNEAQ (reference sequence). The chain's CDR3 is CASSLPGAAYEQYF. The CDR3 DNA sequence: TGTGCCAGCAGCTTACCTGGGGCGGCCTACGAGCAGTACTTC.

The chain joins TRBV4-1 to TRBJ2-7; 7 bases align to TRBD2. This CDR3 spans 14 amino acids. Germline CDR1 is MGHRA and CDR2 is YSYEKL. J was trimmed by 3 bases and V by 4 bases; bases with no gene match: 6. CDR3 in amino acids: CASSLSSGDYEQYF. The CDR3 DNA is TGCGCCAGCAGCCTCTCCAGCGGGGACTACGAGCAGTACTTC.

CDR3 bases: TGTGCCTGGAGTGCGCTAGCGGGATACAATGAGCAGTTCTTC. It encodes CAWSALAGYNEQFF. The chain joins TRBV30 to TRBJ2-1, with 9 bases lining up with TRBD2. This CDR3 spans 14 amino acids. Germline lookup yields CDR1 GTSNPN and CDR2 SVGIG (reference sequence). Trimming cost V 1 base and J 4 bases; bases outside gene matches: 2.

The chain has TRBV14 and TRBJ2-7; 8 bases line up with TRBD2. The ends lost 4 bases at V and 3 bases at J; junction bases unmatched: 5. This CDR3 is 14 amino acids long. CDR1 SGHDN and CDR2 FVKESK come from the germline V gene. DNA of the CDR3: TGTGCCAGCAGCCCAGCCGGGGGGGGCTACGAGCAGTACTTC. It specifies CASSPAGGGYEQYF.

V gene TRBV10-1 combines with J gene TRBJ1-1; TRBD1 might be the D (6 bases). The CDR3 totals 14 residues. Trimming removed 6 bases at V and 0 bases at J, with 11 bases between. The germline V gene encodes CDR1 WNHNN and CDR2 SYGVQD (reference sequence). This CDR3 is CASSTGQMNTEAFF. The CDR3 nucleotides read TGCGCCAGCAGCACAGGGCAGATGAACACTGAAGCTTTCTTT.